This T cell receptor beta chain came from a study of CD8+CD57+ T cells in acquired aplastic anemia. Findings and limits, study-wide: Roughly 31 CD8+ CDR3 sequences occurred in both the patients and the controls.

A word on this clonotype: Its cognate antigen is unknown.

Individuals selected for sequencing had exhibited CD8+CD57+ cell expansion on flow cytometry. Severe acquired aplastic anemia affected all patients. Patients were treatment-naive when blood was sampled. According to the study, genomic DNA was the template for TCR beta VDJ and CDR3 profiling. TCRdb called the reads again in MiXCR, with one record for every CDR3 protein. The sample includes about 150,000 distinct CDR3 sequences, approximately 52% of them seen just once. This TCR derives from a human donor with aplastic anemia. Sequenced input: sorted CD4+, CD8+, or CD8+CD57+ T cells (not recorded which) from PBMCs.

Here the CDR3 DNA reads TGTGCCAGCAGCCATACAGGGAATAATTCACCCCTCCACTTT. Translation: CASSHTGNNSPLHF. This sequence joins TRBV7-9 and TRBJ1-6; weak D call: TRBD1 (6 bases). CDR3 length: 14 amino acids. Between the trimmed V and J ends, which lost 5 bases and 5 bases, there was a span of 10 bases. Per the germline V gene, CDR1 is SEHNR and CDR2 is FQNEAQ (reference sequence).